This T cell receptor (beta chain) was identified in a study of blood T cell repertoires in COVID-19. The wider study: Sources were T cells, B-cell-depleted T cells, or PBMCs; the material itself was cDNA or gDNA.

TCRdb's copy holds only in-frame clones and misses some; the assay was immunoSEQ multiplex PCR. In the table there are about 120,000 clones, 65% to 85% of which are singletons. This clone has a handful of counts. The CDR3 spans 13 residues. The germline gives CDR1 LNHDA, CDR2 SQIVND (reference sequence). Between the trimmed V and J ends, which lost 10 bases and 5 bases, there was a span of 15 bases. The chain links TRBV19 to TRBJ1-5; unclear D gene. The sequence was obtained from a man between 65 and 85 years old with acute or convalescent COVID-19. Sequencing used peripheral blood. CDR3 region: CATGILLDQPQHF. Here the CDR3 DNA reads TGTGCCACCGGGATCTTACTAGATCAGCCCCAGCATTTT.